This passage covers 30 T cell receptor beta chains from one sample sequenced in a study of blood T cell repertoires in COVID-19. Data came from immunoSEQ multiplex PCR; TCRdb stores just in-frame clones and leaves some out. The table records roughly 350,000 clones, 88% of them present only once. The specimen was peripheral blood. The receptor set was obtained from a woman aged 70-85 years with COVID-19, enrolled during active disease.

The table lists this clone with a count of one. The CDR3 coding sequence is TGTGCCAGCAGCCGGGACACTAACTATGGCTACACCTTC. Protein sequence: CASSRDTNYGYTF. V is TRBV5-6 and J is TRBJ1-2; D might be TRBD1 (6 bases). The CDR3 has 13 residues. Germline V gene lookup returns CDR1 SGHDT and CDR2 YYEEEE. Between the trimmed V and J ends, which lost 4 bases and 0 bases, there was a span of 7 bases.

This clone was seen only a few times. The V gene is TRBV11-2, the J gene TRBJ1-5, with 8 bases aligning to TRBD1. The CDR3 contains 17 residues. Losses at the gene ends were 0 bases for V and 4 bases for J; bases not matched to a gene: 8. Germline V gene sequence: CDR1 SGHAT, CDR2 FQNNGV. The CDR3 is CASSLDGRQGANQPQHF. The CDR3 nucleotides are TGTGCCAGCAGCTTAGATGGAAGGCAGGGGGCGAATCAGCCCCAGCATTTT.

V is TRBV2 and J is TRBJ2-5; unclear D gene. The germline V gene has CDR1 SNHLY and CDR2 FYNNEI. V lost 5 bases and J 13 bases, leaving 20 bases between the germline ends. The CDR3 has 13 residues. The CDR3 DNA sequence: TGTGCCAGCAGTCCCGCTACCCTCCTCATCCCGTACTTC. Translated: CASSPATLLIPYF.

J is TRBJ1-2 and V is TRBV5-1; 9 bases agree with TRBD1. CDR3 length equals 13 residues. V trimming: 4 bases; J trimming: 9 bases; junction bases outside the gene matches: 7. The V gene's germline CDR1 is SGHRS and CDR2 YFSETQ. CDR3 region: CASSPSDRGSYTF. In DNA, the CDR3 is TGCGCCAGCAGCCCTTCGGACAGGGGAAGCTACACCTTC.

The rearrangement joins TRBV19 to TRBJ1-3, with a weak D call TRBD1 (6 bases). This CDR3 is 16 amino acids long. V gave up 5 bases and J gave up 0 bases, with 14 bases separating them. The germline V gene has CDR1 LNHDA and CDR2 SQIVND (reference sequence). Written as DNA, the CDR3 is TGTGCCAGTAGTGCCCCCGGGACACCCTCTGGAAACACCATATATTTT. It yields the protein CASSAPGTPSGNTIYF.

CDR3 sequence: CAWSVQGTEYQPQHF. The CDR3 region has the DNA TGTGCCTGGAGTGTACAAGGGACAGAGTATCAGCCCCAGCATTTT. This chain connects TRBV30 to TRBJ1-5; 7 bases agree with TRBD1. Germline V gene data show CDR1 as GTSNPN and CDR2 as SVGIG (reference sequence). After removal of 0 bases from V and 5 bases from J, the junction contained 7 bases not matched to a gene. CDR3 size: 15 residues.

V is TRBV7-8 and J is TRBJ2-2; no reliable D call. Deletions cut 4 bases from V and 6 bases from J, with 9 bases between. Germline values: CDR1 SGHVS, CDR2 FQNEAQ. The CDR3 is 13 residues long. The CDR3 sequence is CASSYGGPGELFF. Written as DNA, the CDR3 is TGTGCCAGCAGCTACGGTGGGCCCGGGGAGCTGTTTTTT.

This chain uses TRBV6-5 with TRBJ2-5; D gene uncertain. The CDR3 runs to 12 residues. The germline V gene has CDR1 MNHEY and CDR2 SVGAGI. V was cut by 4 bases and J by 4 bases, with 7 bases left in between. The DNA of the CDR3 is TGTGCCAGCAGTTGGCGCGGAGAGACCCAGTACTTC. This sequence encodes CASSWRGETQYF.

In DNA form, the CDR3 reads TGTGCCAGCAGTTATCGGAGGGGTACTGAAGCTTTCTTT. This encodes CASSYRRGTEAFF. The chain is built from TRBV7-9 and TRBJ1-1; tentatively, D is TRBD1 (5 bases). Germline loops: CDR1 SEHNR, CDR2 FQNEAQ (reference sequence). The CDR3 totals 13 residues. V gave up 6 bases and J gave up 5 bases, with 13 bases separating them.

This rearrangement joins TRBV19 to TRBJ2-7; no clear D gene. CDR1 is LNHDA, CDR2 SQIVND, per germline (reference sequence). V lost 1 base and J 3 bases, leaving 7 bases between the germline ends. The CDR3 spans 13 residues. The CDR3 bases are TGTGCCAGTAGTATAGCTCCGGGCTACGAGCAGTACTTC. Residues: CASSIAPGYEQYF. Full variable domain (outside the CDR3, taken from reference TRBV19 and TRBJ2-7): DGGITQSPKYLFRKEGQNVTLSCEQNLNHDAMYWYRQDPGQGLRLIYYSQIVNDFQKGDIAEGYSVSREKKESFPLTVTSAQKNPTAFYLCASSIAPGYEQYFGPGTRLTVT.

J is TRBJ2-1 and V is TRBV7-2; 9 bases are shared with TRBD1. The CDR3 is 14 residues long. Trimming removed 6 bases from V and 6 bases from J; junction bases left unmatched: 6. Germline-derived CDR1 and CDR2 are SGHTA and FQGNSA. The CDR3 region is CASSPKTGGNEQFF. CDR3 in DNA: TGTGCCAGCAGTCCTAAGACAGGGGGCAATGAGCAGTTCTTC.

This chain links TRBV4-1 with TRBJ1-2, with 7 nucleotides matching TRBD1. V was pared by 3 bases and J by 6 bases, with 10 bases of the junction left unmatched. The germline V gene encodes CDR1 MGHRA and CDR2 YSYEKL. The CDR3 consists of 15 residues. The CDR3 nucleotides read TGCGCCAGCAGCCACCCTCCACAGGGGCATAATGGCTACACCTTC. It yields the protein CASSHPPQGHNGYTF.

This chain uses TRBV10-2 with TRBJ2-2, with D perhaps TRBD2 (5 bases). The V end lost 6 bases, the J end lost 3 bases, and 8 bases lay between the germline ends. This CDR3 has 13 residues. Per the germline V gene, CDR1 is WSHSY and CDR2 is SAAADI. The CDR3 DNA is TGCGCCAGCAGGGGAGTAGACACCGGGGAGCTGTTTTTT. Residues: CASRGVDTGELFF.

This clone was seen only once. V gene TRBV3-1 (or the pseudogene TRBV3-2) combines with J gene TRBJ2-5, with D possibly matching TRBD2 (5 bases). The germline V gene has CDR1 LGHDT and CDR2 YNNKEL (reference sequence). This CDR3 is built from 14 residues. V lost 2 bases and J lost 5, with 12 bases in between. CDR3 DNA: TGTGCCAGCAGCCAAAGGGCCCCGGGGGAGACCCAGTACTTC. Its translation: CASSQRAPGETQYF.

This clone has only a few counts. The genes are TRBV5-4 and TRBJ1-2; D might be TRBD1 (5 bases). The CDR3 consists of 14 residues. Germline lookup yields CDR1 SGHNT and CDR2 YYREEE (reference sequence). V gave up 0 bases and J gave up 8 bases, with 14 bases separating them. CDR3 DNA sequence: TGTGCCAGCAGCTTGGCGGGGGTAGGGGACGGCTACACCTTC. This gives the protein CASSLAGVGDGYTF.

This clone was counted only a few times. The rearrangement joins TRBV2 to TRBJ1-5; possible D gene TRBD1, 5 bases. V lost 7 bases to trimming and J lost 2 bases, with 15 bases between them. The CDR3 sequence is 15 residues long. Germline V CDR1 and CDR2: SNHLY, FYNNEI. CDR3 nucleotides: TGTGCCAGCACGGGAGGGGACGTCGGCAATCAGCCCCAGCATTTT. It encodes CASTGGDVGNQPQHF.

Concerning this clone: At the DNA level, this CDR3 is encoded by other sequences in the same sample as well. V gene TRBV5-6 combines with J gene TRBJ1-1, with D tentatively TRBD1 (5 bases). Germline CDR1 and CDR2: SGHDT and YYEEEE. Trimming took 4 bases from V and 3 from J, leaving 13 bases between them. The length of the CDR3 is 14 residues. The CDR3 coding sequence is TGTGCCAGCAGCCGACCCGGGGGGTACACTGAAGCTTTCTTT. This codes for CASSRPGGYTEAFF.

The gene calls are TRBV24-1 and TRBJ2-1; 11 bases align to TRBD1. The V and J ends lost 5 bases and 6 bases, in that order; junction bases with no gene match: 8. This CDR3 comprises 16 residues. Germline CDR1 KGHDR, CDR2 SFDVKD. DNA of the CDR3: TGTGCCACCAGTGCCGGCGGGACAGGGGGTCTCAATGAGCAGTTCTTC. Its protein product is CATSAGGTGGLNEQFF.

The chain carries TRBV5-8 and TRBJ1-4; 8 positions agree with TRBD1. Germline V lookup: CDR1 SGHTS, CDR2 YDEGEE. Germline trimming cut 3 bases from V and 3 bases from J; bases unmatched to any gene: 4. CDR3 length equals 15 residues. The CDR3 DNA sequence: TGTGCCAGCAGCTCCACAGGGGGGGCTAATGAAAAACTGTTTTTT. The encoded protein is CASSSTGGANEKLFF.

The rearrangement links TRBV27 to TRBJ2-7, with 9 positions matching TRBD1. Per germline, CDR1 MNHEY and CDR2 SMNVEV (reference sequence). This CDR3 spans 18 amino acids. The V gene end was trimmed by 4 bases and the J gene end by 0 bases; junction bases not matched to a gene: 13. CDR3 nucleotide sequence: TGTGCCAGCAGTTACCGGGTAACCAGGACAGGGGACTCCTACGAGCAGTACTTC. Translation: CASSYRVTRTGDSYEQYF.

V gene TRBV5-1 combines with J gene TRBJ1-1; D call uncertain. CDR3 length: 13 amino acids. CDR1 is SGHRS, CDR2 YFSETQ, per germline. Trimming took 2 bases from V and 1 from J, leaving 6 bases between them. This CDR3 is CASSLEGNTEAFF. The CDR3 DNA sequence: TGCGCCAGCAGCTTAGAGGGGAACACTGAAGCTTTCTTT.

The rearrangement uses TRBV11-2 and TRBJ2-1, with 8 bases identical to TRBD2. The CDR3 loop spans 15 amino acids. The germline V gene encodes CDR1 SGHAT and CDR2 FQNNGV. After removal of 6 bases from V and 4 bases from J, the junction contained 8 bases not matched to a gene. The CDR3 is CASSPGAGGYNEQFF. In DNA form, the CDR3 reads TGTGCCAGCAGTCCCGGGGCGGGGGGATACAATGAGCAGTTCTTC.

This clone occurred once. The chain carries TRBV18 and TRBJ1-1; D possibly corresponds to TRBD1 (6 bases). The V gene's germline CDR1 is KGHSH and CDR2 LQKENI. V lost 6 bases, J lost 4 bases, and 12 bases lay in between. This CDR3 has 13 residues. CDR3 amino acids: CASSSTGTTEAFF. The CDR3 nucleotides are TGTGCCAGCTCGTCCACAGGGACCACTGAAGCTTTCTTT.

The rearrangement uses TRBV5-5 and TRBJ1-5; tentatively, D is TRBD1 (5 bases). CDR1 and CDR2 (germline): SGHKS, YYEKEE (reference sequence). The V end lost 0 bases, the J end lost 7 bases, and 14 bases lay between the germline ends. This CDR3 comprises 15 residues. The CDR3 protein is CASSLGGTLSQPQHF. The CDR3 nucleotides read TGTGCCAGCAGCTTGGGGGGCACCCTCTCCCAGCCCCAGCATTTT.

The chain uses TRBV5-1 and TRBJ1-5; no definite D call. This CDR3 is built from 17 residues. The V and J ends lost 3 bases and 2 bases respectively, with 18 bases between them. Germline V lookup: CDR1 SGHRS, CDR2 YFSETQ. CDR3 amino acids: CASSSDPGFSGNQPQHF. The CDR3, as DNA: TGCGCCAGCAGCTCGGATCCCGGGTTTAGTGGCAATCAGCCCCAGCATTTT.

The genes are TRBV5-1 and TRBJ1-2; D possibly corresponds to TRBD1 (6 bases). V lost 4 bases and J lost 6, with 16 bases in between. Per the germline V gene, CDR1 is SGHRS and CDR2 is YFSETQ. CDR3 length equals 14 residues. The CDR3, as DNA: TGCGCCAGCAGCCTCTGGACAGAGGGAGATGGCTACACCTTC. This codes for CASSLWTEGDGYTF. The full variable domain, its missing parts supplied by reference TRBV5-1 and TRBJ1-2, is KAGVTQTPRYLIKTRGQQVTLSCSPISGHRSVSWYQQTPGQGLQFLFEYFSETQRNKGNFPGRFSGRQFSNSRSEMNVSTLELGDSALYLCASSLWTEGDGYTFGSGTRLTVV.

The chain couples TRBV5-8 to TRBJ1-1; 8 bases agree with TRBD1. In germline, CDR1 is SGHTS, CDR2 YDEGEE. This CDR3 comprises 14 residues. With 4 bases clipped from V and 3 bases from J, the junction kept 5 bases outside the gene matches. CDR3 sequence (DNA): TGTGCCAGCAGCCTGGAGGACAGGGACACTGAAGCTTTCTTT. This gives the protein CASSLEDRDTEAFF.

This chain links TRBV27 with TRBJ1-2; D ambiguous. The CDR3 is made up of 15 amino acids. V dropped 3 bases and J dropped 4 bases, with 15 bases sitting between them. Germline CDR1 reads MNHEY; CDR2 reads SMNVEV (reference sequence). The DNA for the CDR3 is TGTGCCAGCAGTTTCCGAGGGATAGAAACCTATGGCTACACCTTC. The encoded protein is CASSFRGIETYGYTF.

About this clone itself: Other DNA sequences in this specimen translate into the identical CDR3. The chain carries TRBV5-4 and TRBJ1-2, with D perhaps TRBD1 (6 bases). The CDR3 is 13 residues long. Looked up from germline, CDR1 is SGHNT and CDR2 is YYREEE (reference sequence). V was cut by 0 bases and J by 4 bases, with 7 bases left in between. DNA of the CDR3: TGTGCCAGCAGCTTGGAGGGGGTCTATGGCTACACCTTC. This encodes CASSLEGVYGYTF.

The chain has TRBV28 and TRBJ1-5, with D unresolved. The V end was cut by 6 bases, the J end by 1 base, with 16 bases between. CDR3 length: 16 residues. CDR1 and CDR2 from the germline V gene are MDHEN and SYDVKM. Here the CDR3 reads CASSLDWVGSNQPQHF. The CDR3 nucleotides are TGTGCCAGCAGCCTTGACTGGGTCGGAAGCAATCAGCCCCAGCATTTT.